This TCR beta chain was sequenced in a study of OX40 agonist ivuxolimab in advanced cancers. Across the study: Intravenous ivuxolimab was administered to patients every 2 weeks at 0.01 to 10 mg/kg. A partial response was reached by three patients: one with hepatocellular carcinoma and two with cutaneous melanoma. Treatment received earlier with anti-PD-1, anti-PD-L1 or anti-CTLA-4 agents was allowed, and around 40% had some.

Points on this clone: Its antigen remains unidentified.

Libraries were prepared by immunoSEQ multiplex PCR; TCRdb keeps only in-frame clonotypes and omits some of them. This table holds some 51,000 clones, about 90% found once. CDR3 length: 17 residues. Trimming removed 6 bases from V and 9 bases from J, with 27 bases in between. Germline V lookup: CDR1 MRHNA, CDR2 SNTAGT. Overall study findings and caveats: Undetermined was the antigen specificity of the expanded peripheral T cells.

This chain connects TRBV6-4 to TRBJ1-5; TRBD1 is a possible D gene (6 bases). The sequencing here drew on CD4+ or CD8+ T cells sorted from blood, taken in a trial of the OX40 agonist ivuxolimab. The source of this sequence is an adult with an advanced solid tumor such as melanoma, head and neck, liver or kidney cancer. CDR3 amino acids: CASRGATPQGRPRPQHF. In DNA, the CDR3 is TGTGCCAGCAGGGGAGCTACTCCACAGGGCCGCCCGAGGCCCCAGCATTTT.